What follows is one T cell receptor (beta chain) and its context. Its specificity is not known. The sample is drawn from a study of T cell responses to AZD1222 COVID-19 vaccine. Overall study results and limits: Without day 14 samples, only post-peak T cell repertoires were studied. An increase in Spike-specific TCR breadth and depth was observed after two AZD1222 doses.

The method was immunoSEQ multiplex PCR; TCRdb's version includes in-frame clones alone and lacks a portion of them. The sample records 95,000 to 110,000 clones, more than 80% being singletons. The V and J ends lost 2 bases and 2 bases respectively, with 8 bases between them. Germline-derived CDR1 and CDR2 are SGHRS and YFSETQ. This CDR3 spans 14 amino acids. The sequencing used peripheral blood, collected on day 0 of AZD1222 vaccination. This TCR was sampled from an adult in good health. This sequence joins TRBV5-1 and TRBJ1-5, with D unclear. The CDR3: CASSLTSGNQPQHF. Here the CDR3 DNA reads TGCGCCAGCAGCTTAACCAGTGGCAATCAGCCCCAGCATTTT.